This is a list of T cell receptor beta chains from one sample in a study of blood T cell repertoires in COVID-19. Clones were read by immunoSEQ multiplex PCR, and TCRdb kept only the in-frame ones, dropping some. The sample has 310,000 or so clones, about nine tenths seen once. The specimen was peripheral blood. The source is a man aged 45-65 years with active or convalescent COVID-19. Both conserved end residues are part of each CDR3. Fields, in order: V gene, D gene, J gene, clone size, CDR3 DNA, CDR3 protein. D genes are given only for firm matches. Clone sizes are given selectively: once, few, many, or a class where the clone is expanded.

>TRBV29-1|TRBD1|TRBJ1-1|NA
TGCAGCGTCGGGACAGGCAACACTGAAGCTTTCTTT
CSVGTGNTEAFF
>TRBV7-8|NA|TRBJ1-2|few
TGTGCCAGCAGCTTAGGGAGGTTCGAGTATGGCTACACCTTC
CASSLGRFEYGYTF
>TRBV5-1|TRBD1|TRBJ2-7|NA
TGCGCCAGCAGCCCGACCGGGACAGGGTTCTACGAGCAGTACTTC
CASSPTGTGFYEQYF
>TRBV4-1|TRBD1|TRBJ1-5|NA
TGCGCCAGCAGCCAAGAAGACAGGGGCGTAGACAATCAGCCCCAGCATTTT
CASSQEDRGVDNQPQHF
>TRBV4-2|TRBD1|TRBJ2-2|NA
TGTGCCAGCAGCCAAGGGACAGGGGCGAACACCGGGGAGCTGTTTTTT
CASSQGTGANTGELFF
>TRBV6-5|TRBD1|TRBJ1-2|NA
TGTGCCAGCAGTCGACAGGGCGACTATGGCTACACCTTC
CASSRQGDYGYTF
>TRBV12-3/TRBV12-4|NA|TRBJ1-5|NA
TGTGCCAGCAGCCATCAGGGGAATCAGCCCCAGCATTTT
CASSHQGNQPQHF
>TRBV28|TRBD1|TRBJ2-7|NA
TGTGCCAGCAGATACCGGGACAGGGGTCGCGTCGAGCAGTACTTC
CASRYRDRGRVEQYF
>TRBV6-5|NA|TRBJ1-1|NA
TGTGCCAGCAGTTACGGGCAGGGCCAGTTGAGGGCTTTCTTT
CASSYGQGQLRAFF
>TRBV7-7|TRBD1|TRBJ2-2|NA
TGTGCCAGCAGCTTGACAGGGGCGAACACCGGGGAGCTGTTTTTT
CASSLTGANTGELFF
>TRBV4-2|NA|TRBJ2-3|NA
TGTGCCAGCAGCCAAATGGACAGCGACACAGATACGCAGTATTTT
CASSQMDSDTDTQYF
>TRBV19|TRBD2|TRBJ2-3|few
TGTGCCAGTAGTATAGATCCTAGCGGGGGAACAGATACGCAGTATTTT
CASSIDPSGGTDTQYF
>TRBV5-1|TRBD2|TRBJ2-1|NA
TGCGCCAGCAGCTTTAGCGGGAGCTCCTACAATGAGCAGTTCTTC
CASSFSGSSYNEQFF
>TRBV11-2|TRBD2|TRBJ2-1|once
TGTGCCAGCAGCACCCAGCGGGGGGGCTATGAGCAGTTCTTC
CASSTQRGGYEQFF
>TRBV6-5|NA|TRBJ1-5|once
TGTGCCAGCAGTCCTCGGGGAGGGCCGGTCCAGCCCCAGCATTTT
CASSPRGGPVQPQHF
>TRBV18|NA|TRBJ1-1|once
TGTGCCAGCTCACCGGGAGGAAACACTGAAGCTTTCTTT
CASSPGGNTEAFF
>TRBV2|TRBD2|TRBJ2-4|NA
TGTGCCAGCAGTGAAGCGAGAGGGATAGCGGGGCCCAAAAACATTCAGTACTTC
CASSEARGIAGPKNIQYF
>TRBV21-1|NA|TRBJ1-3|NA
TGTGCCAGCAGCATCCTACAGGGGGCTGGAAACACCATATATTTT
CASSILQGAGNTIYF
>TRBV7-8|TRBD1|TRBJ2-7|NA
TGTGCCAGCAGCTTATATGGACAGGGTGCCTACGAGCAGTACTTC
CASSLYGQGAYEQYF
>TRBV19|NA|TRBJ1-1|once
TGTGCCAGTAGTATGCGGGACCGAGACACTGAAGCTTTCTTT
CASSMRDRDTEAFF
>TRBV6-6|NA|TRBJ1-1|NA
TGTGCCAGCAGTTACGTTCGCAGTGAAGCTTTCTTT
CASSYVRSEAFF
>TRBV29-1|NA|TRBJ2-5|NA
TGCAGCGTTGAGGGGGCCGGGGAGACCCAGTACTTC
CSVEGAGETQYF
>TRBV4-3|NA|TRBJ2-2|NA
TGCGCCAGCAGCCAAGATGGTACGCCGGACAGTGAAACCGGGGAGCTGTTTTTT
CASSQDGTPDSETGELFF
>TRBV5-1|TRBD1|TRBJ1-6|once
TGCGCCAGCAGCTTGGCTGGGACAGGGTATAATTCACCCCTCCACTTT
CASSLAGTGYNSPLHF
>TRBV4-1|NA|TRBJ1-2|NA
TGCGCCAGCAGCCAAGATTTGGACAGAACTAACTATGGCTACACCTTC
CASSQDLDRTNYGYTF
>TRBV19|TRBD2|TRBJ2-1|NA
TGTGCCAGCAGTAGCGGGGGGGCCGATGAGCAGTTCTTC
CASSSGGADEQFF
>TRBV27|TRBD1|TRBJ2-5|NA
TGTGCCAGCAGTTTATCCACAGGGGCCAGCCACCAAGAGACCCAGTACTTC
CASSLSTGASHQETQYF
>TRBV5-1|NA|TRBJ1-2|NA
TGCGCCAGCACAGGGGATAACTATGGCTACACCTTC
CASTGDNYGYTF
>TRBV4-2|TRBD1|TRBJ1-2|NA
TGTGCCAGCAGCCAAGAGGGGGGGACAGGGGCTATTAACTATGGCTACACCTTC
CASSQEGGTGAINYGYTF
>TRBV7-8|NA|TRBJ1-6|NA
TGTGCCAGCAGCGTAACCATGGCGGGGGATAATTCACCCCTCCACTTT
CASSVTMAGDNSPLHF
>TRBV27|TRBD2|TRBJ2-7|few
TGTGCCAGCAGTTTAACTCTCGGGGGGGCTGACGGCTACGAGCAGTACTTC
CASSLTLGGADGYEQYF
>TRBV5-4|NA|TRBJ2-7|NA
TGTGCCAGCAGCACGAAAAAGGACAGTAGCTACGAGCAGTACTTC
CASSTKKDSSYEQYF
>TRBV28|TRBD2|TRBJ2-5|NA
TGTGCCAGCAGTAAGACCTTCTTGCTAGCGGGGGGCGAAGAGACCCAGTACTTC
CASSKTFLLAGGEETQYF
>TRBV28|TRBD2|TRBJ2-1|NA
TGTGCCAGCAGTTCCCTCGGACTAGCGGGGTACAATGAGCAGTTCTTC
CASSSLGLAGYNEQFF
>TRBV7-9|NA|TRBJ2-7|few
TGTGCCAGCAGCTTCGACTACCACGAGCAGTACTTC
CASSFDYHEQYF
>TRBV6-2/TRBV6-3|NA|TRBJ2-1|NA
TGTGCCAGCAGTTACTCTGGGCGCTCCTACAATGAGCAGTTCTTC
CASSYSGRSYNEQFF
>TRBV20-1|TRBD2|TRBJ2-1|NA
TGCAGTGCTAGTCCTAGCGGGAGAAAGAATGAGCAGTTCTTC
CSASPSGRKNEQFF
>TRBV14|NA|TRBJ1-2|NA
TGTGCCAGCAGCCGCCAGGGCTTCTATGGCTACACCTTC
CASSRQGFYGYTF
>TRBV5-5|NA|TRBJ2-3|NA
TGTGCCAGCAGCCCCCGGACAGTTGGAGATACGCAGTATTTT
CASSPRTVGDTQYF
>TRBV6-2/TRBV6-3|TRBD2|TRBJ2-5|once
TGTGCCAGCAGTAAGATTCTAGCGGGAGGAGAGACCCAGTACTTC
CASSKILAGGETQYF
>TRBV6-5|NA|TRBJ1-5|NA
TGTGCCAGCAGTCTACGGGGTGGACCCCAGCCCCAGCATTTT
CASSLRGGPQPQHF